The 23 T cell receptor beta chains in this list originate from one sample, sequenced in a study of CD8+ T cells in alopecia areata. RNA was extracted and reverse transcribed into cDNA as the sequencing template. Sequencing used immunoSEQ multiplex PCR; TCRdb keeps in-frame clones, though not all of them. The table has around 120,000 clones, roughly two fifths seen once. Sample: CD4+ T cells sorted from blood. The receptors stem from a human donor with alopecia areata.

CDR3 nucleotides: TGCAGCGGGGAGACAGGGGCCCAAGAGACCCAGTACTTC. As protein: CSGETGAQETQYF. The chain employs TRBV29-1 and TRBJ2-5; 8 bases fit TRBD1. Germline CDR1 SQVTM, CDR2 ANQGSEA. The CDR3 sequence is 13 residues long. The trim removed 7 bases at V and 1 base at J, leaving 5 bases unmatched.

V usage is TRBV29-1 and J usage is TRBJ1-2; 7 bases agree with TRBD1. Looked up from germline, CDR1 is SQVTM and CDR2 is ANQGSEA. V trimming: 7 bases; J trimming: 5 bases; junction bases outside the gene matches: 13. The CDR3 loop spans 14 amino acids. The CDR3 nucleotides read TGCAGCGCCTTTTACAGGGGAGGAGGGTATGGCTACACCTTC. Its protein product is CSAFYRGGGYGYTF. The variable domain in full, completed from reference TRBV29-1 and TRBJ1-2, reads SAVISQKPSRDICQRGTSLTIQCQVDSQVTMMFWYRQQPGQSLTLIATANQGSEATYESGFVIDKFPISRPNLTFSTLTVSNMSPEDSSIYLCSAFYRGGGYGYTFGSGTRLTVV.

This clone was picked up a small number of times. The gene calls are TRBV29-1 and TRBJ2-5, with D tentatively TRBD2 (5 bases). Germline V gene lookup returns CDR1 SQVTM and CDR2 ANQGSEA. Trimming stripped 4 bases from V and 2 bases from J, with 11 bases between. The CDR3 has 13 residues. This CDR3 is CSVVVRVQETQYF. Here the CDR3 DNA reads TGCAGCGTTGTGGTGCGGGTACAAGAGACCCAGTACTTC. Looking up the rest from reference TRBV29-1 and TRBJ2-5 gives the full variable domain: SAVISQKPSRDICQRGTSLTIQCQVDSQVTMMFWYRQQPGQSLTLIATANQGSEATYESGFVIDKFPISRPNLTFSTLTVSNMSPEDSSIYLCSVVVRVQETQYFGPGTRLLVL.

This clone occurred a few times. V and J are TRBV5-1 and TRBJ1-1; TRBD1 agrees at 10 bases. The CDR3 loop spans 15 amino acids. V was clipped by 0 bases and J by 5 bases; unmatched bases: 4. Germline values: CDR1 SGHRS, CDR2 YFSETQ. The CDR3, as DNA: TGCGCCAGCAGCTTGGGACAGGGGGCTTGGACTGAAGCTTTCTTT. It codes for CASSLGQGAWTEAFF.

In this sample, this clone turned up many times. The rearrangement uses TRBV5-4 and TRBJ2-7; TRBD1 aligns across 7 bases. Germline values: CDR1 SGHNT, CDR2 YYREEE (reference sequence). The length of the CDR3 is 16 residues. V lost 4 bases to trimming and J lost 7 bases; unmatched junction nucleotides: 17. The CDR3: CASSPDLDRPSGEQYF. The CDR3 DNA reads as TGTGCCAGCAGCCCTGATTTGGACAGGCCCTCGGGGGAGCAGTACTTC.

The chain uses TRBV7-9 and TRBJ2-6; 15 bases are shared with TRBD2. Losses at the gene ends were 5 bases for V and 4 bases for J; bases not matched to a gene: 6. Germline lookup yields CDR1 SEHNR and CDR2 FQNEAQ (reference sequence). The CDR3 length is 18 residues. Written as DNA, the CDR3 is TGTGCCAGCAGCAACGGGACTAGCGGGAGGCACGGGGCCAACGTCCTGACTTTC. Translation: CASSNGTSGRHGANVLTF.

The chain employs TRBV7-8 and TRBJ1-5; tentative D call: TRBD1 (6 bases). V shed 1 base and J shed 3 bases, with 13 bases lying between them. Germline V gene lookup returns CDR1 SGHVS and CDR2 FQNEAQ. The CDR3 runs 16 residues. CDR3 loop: CASSLEWGADNQPQHF. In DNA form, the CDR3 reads TGTGCCAGCAGCTTAGAGTGGGGGGCAGACAATCAGCCCCAGCATTTT.

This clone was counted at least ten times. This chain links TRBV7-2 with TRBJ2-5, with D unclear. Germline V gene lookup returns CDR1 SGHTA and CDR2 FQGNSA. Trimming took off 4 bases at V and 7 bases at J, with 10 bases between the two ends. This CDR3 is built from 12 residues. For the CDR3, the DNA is TGTGCCAGCAGCTCCTACTCCGGGACCCAGTACTTC. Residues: CASSSYSGTQYF. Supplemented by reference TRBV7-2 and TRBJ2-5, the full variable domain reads GAGVSQSPSNKVTEKGKDVELRCDPISGHTALYWYRQSLGQGLEFLIYFQGNSAPDKSGLPSDRFSAERTGGSVSTLTIQRTQQEDSAVYLCASSSYSGTQYFGPGTRLLVL.

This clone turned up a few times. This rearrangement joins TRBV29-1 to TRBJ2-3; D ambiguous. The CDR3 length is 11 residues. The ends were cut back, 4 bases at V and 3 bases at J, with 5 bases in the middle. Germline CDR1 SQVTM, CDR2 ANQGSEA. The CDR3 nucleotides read TGCAGCGTTGTACCGACAGATACGCAGTATTTT. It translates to CSVVPTDTQYF.

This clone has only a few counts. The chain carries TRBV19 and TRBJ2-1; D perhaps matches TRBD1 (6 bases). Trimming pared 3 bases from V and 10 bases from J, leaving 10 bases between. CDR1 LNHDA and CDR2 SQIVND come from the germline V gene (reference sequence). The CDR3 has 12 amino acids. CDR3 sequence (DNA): TGTGCCAGTAGTATGGGGGCCCGGGAGCAGTTCTTC. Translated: CASSMGAREQFF.

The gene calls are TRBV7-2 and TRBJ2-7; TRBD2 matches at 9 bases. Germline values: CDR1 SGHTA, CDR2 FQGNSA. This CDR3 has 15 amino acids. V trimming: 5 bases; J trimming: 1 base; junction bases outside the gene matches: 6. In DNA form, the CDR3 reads TGTGCCAGCAGCGATAGCGGGAGCTCGTCCTACGAGCAGTACTTC. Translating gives CASSDSGSSSYEQYF.

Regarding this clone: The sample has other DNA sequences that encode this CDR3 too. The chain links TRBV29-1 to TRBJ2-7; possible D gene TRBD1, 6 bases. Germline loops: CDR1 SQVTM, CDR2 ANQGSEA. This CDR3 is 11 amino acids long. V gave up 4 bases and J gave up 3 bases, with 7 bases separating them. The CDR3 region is CSVAQGYEQYF. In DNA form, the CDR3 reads TGCAGCGTTGCACAGGGCTACGAGCAGTACTTC.

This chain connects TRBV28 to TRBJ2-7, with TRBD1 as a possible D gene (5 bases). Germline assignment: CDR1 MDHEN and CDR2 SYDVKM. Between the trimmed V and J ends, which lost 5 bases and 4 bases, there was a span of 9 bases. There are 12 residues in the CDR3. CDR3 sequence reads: CASSIQVYEQYF. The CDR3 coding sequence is TGTGCCAGCAGTATACAGGTTTACGAGCAGTACTTC.

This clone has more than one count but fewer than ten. DNA for the CDR3: TGTGCCTTTAAGGGACTCTTCTACCAAGAGACCCAGTACTTC. This codes for CAFKGLFYQETQYF. The V and J genes are TRBV30 and TRBJ2-5; tentative D call: TRBD2 (6 bases). The ends were cut back, 7 bases at V and 0 bases at J, with 15 bases in the middle. Germline CDR1 and CDR2: GTSNPN and SVGIG (reference sequence). CDR3 length: 14 residues.

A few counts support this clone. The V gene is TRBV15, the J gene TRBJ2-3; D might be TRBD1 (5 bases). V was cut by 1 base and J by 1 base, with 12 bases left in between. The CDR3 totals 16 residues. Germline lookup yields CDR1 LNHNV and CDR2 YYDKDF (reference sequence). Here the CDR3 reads CATSRVWGRRTDTQYF. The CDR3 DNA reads TGTGCCACCAGCAGAGTCTGGGGCAGACGCACAGATACGCAGTATTTT.

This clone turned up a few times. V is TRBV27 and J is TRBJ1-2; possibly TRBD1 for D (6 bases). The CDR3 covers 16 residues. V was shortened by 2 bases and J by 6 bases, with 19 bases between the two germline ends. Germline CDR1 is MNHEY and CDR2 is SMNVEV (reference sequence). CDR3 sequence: CASSLRMGRGKDGYTF. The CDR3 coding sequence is TGTGCCAGCAGTTTAAGGATGGGGAGGGGGAAGGATGGCTACACCTTC.

The chain's CDR3 is CAWRGQGISEAFF. CDR3 coding DNA: TGTGCCTGGAGAGGGCAGGGGATCTCTGAAGCTTTCTTT. The chain has TRBV30 and TRBJ1-1; maybe TRBD1 (6 bases). Deletions cut 3 bases from V and 6 bases from J, with 14 bases between. The CDR3 covers 13 residues. The V gene's germline CDR1 is GTSNPN and CDR2 SVGIG (reference sequence).

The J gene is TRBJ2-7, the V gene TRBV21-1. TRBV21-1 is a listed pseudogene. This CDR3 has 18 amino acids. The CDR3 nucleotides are TGTGCCAGCAGCAAAGACCCTGGTAGGCCAAGGAAGGGAAACGAGCAGTACTTC. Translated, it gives CASSKDPGRPRKGNEQYF.

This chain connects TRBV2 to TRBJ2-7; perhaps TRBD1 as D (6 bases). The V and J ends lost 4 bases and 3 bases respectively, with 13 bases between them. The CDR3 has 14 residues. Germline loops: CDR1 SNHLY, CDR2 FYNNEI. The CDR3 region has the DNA TGTGCCAGCAGTGTCCGGACAGACCTCTACGAGCAGTACTTC. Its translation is CASSVRTDLYEQYF.

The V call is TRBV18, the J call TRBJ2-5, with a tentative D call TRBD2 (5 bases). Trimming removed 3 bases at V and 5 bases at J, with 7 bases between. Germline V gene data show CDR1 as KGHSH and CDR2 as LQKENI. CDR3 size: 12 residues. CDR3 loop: CASSPWRETQYF. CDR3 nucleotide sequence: TGTGCCAGCTCACCTTGGAGGGAGACCCAGTACTTC.

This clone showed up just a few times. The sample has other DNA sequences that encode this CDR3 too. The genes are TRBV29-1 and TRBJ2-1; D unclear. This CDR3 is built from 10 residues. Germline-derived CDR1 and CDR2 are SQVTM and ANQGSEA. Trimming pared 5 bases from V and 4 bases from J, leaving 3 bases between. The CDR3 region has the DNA TGCAGCGTTTATTACAATGAGCAGTTCTTC. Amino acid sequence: CSVYYNEQFF.

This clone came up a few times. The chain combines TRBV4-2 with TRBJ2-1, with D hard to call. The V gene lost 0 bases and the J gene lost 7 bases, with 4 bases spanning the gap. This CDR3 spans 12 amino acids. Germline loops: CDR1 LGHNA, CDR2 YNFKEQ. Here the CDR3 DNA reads TGTGCCAGCAGCCAAGATCGAAATGAGCAGTTCTTC. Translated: CASSQDRNEQFF.

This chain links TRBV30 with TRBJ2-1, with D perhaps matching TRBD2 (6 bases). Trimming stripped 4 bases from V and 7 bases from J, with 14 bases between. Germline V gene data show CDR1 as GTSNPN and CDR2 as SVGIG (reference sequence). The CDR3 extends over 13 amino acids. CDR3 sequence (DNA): TGTGCCTGGACTTCGGGAGTCGGAAATGAGCAGTTCTTC. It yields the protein CAWTSGVGNEQFF.